This T cell receptor beta chain was sequenced in a study of blood T cell repertoires in COVID-19. Overall study: COVID-19 samples from acute and convalescent phases originated in the United States, Italy and Spain.

V shed 2 bases and J 2 bases; nucleotides not matched to a gene: 7. CDR1 and CDR2 (germline): LGHDT, YNNKEL (reference sequence). This CDR3 region has 16 residues. The data were produced by immunoSEQ multiplex PCR, yet TCRdb's version contains in-frame clones alone and is incomplete. In the table there are 85,000 to 100,000 clones, 84% of which are singletons. The chain is built from TRBV3-1 (or the pseudogene TRBV3-2) and TRBJ2-5; 8 bases align to TRBD2. The sequence was collected from a human donor in a cohort sampled during active COVID-19. The sample comprised peripheral blood. CDR3: CASSQIATSVQETQYF. In DNA, the CDR3 is TGTGCCAGCAGCCAAATCGCGACTAGCGTACAAGAGACCCAGTACTTC.